This T cell receptor (beta chain) was captured in a study of OX40 agonist ivuxolimab in advanced cancers. For the study at large: With a range of roughly 23 to 90, age averaged about 59 years, and more than 75% were male.

Study-wide results and limits: At 0.1 to 3.0 mg/kg, CD4+ and CD8+ blood T cells expanded clonally by week 6. Clonal expansion was among the lowest in partial responders at 0.1-3.0 mg/kg, especially CD8+. Certain nonresponders likewise exhibited a low normalized T-cell clonal expansion.

Points on this clone: The antigen is not known.

CDR3 length equals 14 residues. Germline CDR1 SGHAT, CDR2 FQNNGV. Trimming pared 5 bases from V and 0 bases from J, leaving 11 bases between. Clones were read by immunoSEQ multiplex PCR, and TCRdb kept only the in-frame ones, dropping some. The sample has under 65,000 clones; approximately 90% are singletons. J is TRBJ2-7 and V is TRBV11-2, with TRBD1 as a possible D gene (6 bases). This receptor was taken from an adult with an advanced solid tumor such as melanoma, head and neck, liver or kidney cancer. This sample comprised CD4+ or CD8+ T cells sorted from blood, obtained in a trial of the OX40 agonist ivuxolimab. The CDR3 DNA is TGTGCCAGCAGCCAACAGGGACCCTCCTACGAGCAGTACTTC. Its protein product is CASSQQGPSYEQYF.